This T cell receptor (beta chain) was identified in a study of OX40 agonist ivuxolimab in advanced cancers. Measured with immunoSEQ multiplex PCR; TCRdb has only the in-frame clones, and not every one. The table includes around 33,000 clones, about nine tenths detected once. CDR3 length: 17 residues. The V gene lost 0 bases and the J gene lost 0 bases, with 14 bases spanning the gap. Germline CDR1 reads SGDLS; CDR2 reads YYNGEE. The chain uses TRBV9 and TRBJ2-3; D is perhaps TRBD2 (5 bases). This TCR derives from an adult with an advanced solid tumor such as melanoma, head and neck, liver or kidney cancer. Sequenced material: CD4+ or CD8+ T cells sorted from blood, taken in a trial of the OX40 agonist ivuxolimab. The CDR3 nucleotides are TGTGCCAGCAGCGTAGCGGGGAGCGGTTCTAGCACAGATACGCAGTATTTT. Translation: CASSVAGSGSSTDTQYF.